This T cell receptor (beta chain) was identified during a study of human T cells and chemical hapten exposure. The time point denotes: patch test 3, about 24 weeks after DPC sensitization. Treatment noted: therapeutic diphenylcyclopropenone sensitization with weekly scalp DPC. The study's library attached unique molecular identifiers to single cDNA molecules. TCRdb redid the calling of the RACE reads with MiXCR, one entry per CDR3 protein. The table includes 150,000 to 200,000 distinct CDR3 sequences, about 25% detected once. This clonotype was counted only a few times. V was trimmed by 0 bases and J by 3 bases, leaving 3 bases between them. Germline-derived CDR1 and CDR2 are MNHEY and SMNVEV (reference sequence). The CDR3 runs 14 residues.

The receptor was derived from a middle-aged woman with alopecia areata. Some clones in this sample may be carry-over from other donors' samples. The V and J genes are TRBV27 and TRBJ2-6; D uncertain. This specimen was whole blood, taken in connection with sensitization to the hapten diphenylcyclopropenone (DPC). The CDR3 loop reads CASSLSGGANVLTF. CDR3 bases: TGTGCCAGCAGTTTATCGGGTGGGGCCAACGTCCTGACTTTC.